Listed here are 30 T cell receptor beta chains from one sample, sequenced in a study of CD4+ T cells in melanoma. This table comes from immunoSEQ multiplex PCR, and its TCRdb copy is limited to in-frame clones, with some not included. The sample comprises tens of thousands of clones, approximately 74% of which are singletons, and approximately 5% rests with the top ten. The source material was tumor tissue. These receptors all stem from a human donor with melanoma.

For the CDR3, the DNA is TGTGCCAGCAGCTTAGGGACAGGGGAGGGCTACGAGCAGTACTTC. This translates into CASSLGTGEGYEQYF. The V and J genes are TRBV11-2 and TRBJ2-7; 9 bases fit TRBD1. Germline CDR1 is SGHAT and CDR2 is FQNNGV. This CDR3 has 15 residues. The trim removed 1 base at V and 3 bases at J, leaving 4 bases unmatched.

The CDR3 reads CASSGTDPYGYTF. The CDR3, as DNA: TGTGCCAGCTCCGGGACAGACCCCTATGGCTACACCTTC. This chain links TRBV18 with TRBJ1-2; TRBD1 aligns across 7 bases. Looked up from germline, CDR1 is KGHSH and CDR2 is LQKENI. The CDR3 is 13 amino acids. V lost 6 bases, J lost 4 bases, and 5 bases stayed unmatched.

This clone is medium-sized (0.01 to 0.1%) within its sample. The chain uses TRBV4-1 and TRBJ1-1, with no clear D. The CDR3 loop spans 11 amino acids. Looked up from germline, CDR1 is MGHRA and CDR2 is YSYEKL. Trimming pared 1 base from V and 9 bases from J, leaving 6 bases between. For the CDR3, the DNA is TGCGCCAGCAGCCAAGCATCCCAAGCTTTCTTT. This codes for CASSQASQAFF.

This clone has just a few counts. The chain carries TRBV7-2 and TRBJ1-5; possibly TRBD1 for D (5 bases). The CDR3 has 13 residues. Deletions cut 4 bases from V and 4 bases from J, with 8 bases between. Germline V gene data show CDR1 as SGHTA and CDR2 as FQGNSA. CDR3 residues: CASSSRVNQPQHF. The DNA for the CDR3 is TGTGCCAGCAGCTCCAGGGTGAATCAGCCCCAGCATTTT.

This clone is termed medium-sized. This CDR3 is also generated by other DNA sequences in the sample. The chain links TRBV5-1 to TRBJ2-7; TRBD1 or TRBD2 may be the D gene (6 bases each). The CDR3 has 14 residues. The V and J ends lost 0 bases and 3 bases respectively, with 10 bases between them. Germline CDR1 and CDR2: SGHRS and YFSETQ. The CDR3 DNA sequence: TGCGCCAGCAGCTTGGCCGGGGGACACTACGAGCAGTACTTC. This gives the protein CASSLAGGHYEQYF.

The chain joins TRBV7-9 to TRBJ2-1; no clear D. CDR1 and CDR2 (germline): SEHNR, FQNEAQ (reference sequence). V shed 0 bases and J shed 0 bases, with 15 bases lying between them. This CDR3 contains 18 residues. The CDR3: CASSLALGQGSSYNEQFF. The CDR3 DNA is TGTGCCAGCAGCTTAGCGCTTGGTCAAGGCAGCTCCTACAATGAGCAGTTCTTC. Complete variable domain (other parts from reference TRBV7-9 and TRBJ2-1): DTGVSQNPRHKITKRGQNVTFRCDPISEHNRLYWYRQTLGQGPEFLTYFQNEAQLEKSRLLSDRFSAERPKGSFSTLEIQRTEQGDSAMYLCASSLALGQGSSYNEQFFGPGTRLTVL.

This chain uses TRBV10-3 with TRBJ2-7; no firm D call. V was shortened by 4 bases and J by 4 bases, with 8 bases between the two germline ends. Germline assignment: CDR1 ENHRY and CDR2 SYGVKD. This CDR3 spans 12 amino acids. CDR3 sequence: CAISGTTYEQYF. CDR3 nucleotide sequence: TGTGCCATCAGTGGAACTACTTACGAGCAGTACTTC.

The chain is built from TRBV10-1 and TRBJ2-7; TRBD1 agrees at 9 bases. Trimming took 7 bases from V and 2 from J; bases not matched to a gene: 21. CDR1 is WNHNN and CDR2 is SYGVQD in the germline V gene (reference sequence). The CDR3 sequence is 19 residues long. The DNA for the CDR3 is TGCGCCAGCAATCTGTTCTACGGGACAGGGTTTCACCCGACCTACGAGCAGTACTTC. Encoded protein: CASNLFYGTGFHPTYEQYF.

The J gene is TRBJ2-3, the V gene TRBV19; 8 nucleotides line up with TRBD2. J was trimmed by 2 bases and V by 8 bases; bases with no gene match: 6. Germline CDR1 is LNHDA and CDR2 is SQIVND (reference sequence). The length of the CDR3 is 14 residues. The CDR3 loop reads CASQKRGTTDTQYF. For the CDR3, the DNA is TGTGCCAGTCAGAAGCGGGGGACCACAGATACGCAGTATTTT.

The rearrangement uses TRBV4-1 and TRBJ2-5, with 10 bases lining up with TRBD1. V dropped 2 bases and J dropped 4; count of bases not matched to a gene: 7. CDR1 and CDR2 (germline): MGHRA, YSYEKL. The CDR3 runs to 16 residues. CDR3 protein: CASSQPGTGERETQYF. The CDR3 nucleotides are TGCGCCAGCAGCCAACCGGGGACAGGGGAGCGAGAGACCCAGTACTTC.

This rearrangement joins TRBV28 to TRBJ2-1, with 7 bases that match TRBD1. In germline, CDR1 is MDHEN, CDR2 SYDVKM. The CDR3 runs 15 residues. The V and J ends lost 6 bases and 4 bases, in that order; junction bases with no gene match: 9. The CDR3 protein is CASRIRDREYNEQFF. As DNA, the CDR3 is TGTGCCAGCAGAATTCGGGACAGAGAATACAATGAGCAGTTCTTC.

This clone was seen repeatedly, ten times or more. V and J are TRBV28 and TRBJ2-5; a possible D gene is TRBD1 (6 bases). The V gene lost 6 bases and the J gene lost 5 bases, with 16 bases spanning the gap. CDR3 size: 14 residues. The germline V gene encodes CDR1 MDHEN and CDR2 SYDVKM. Written as DNA, the CDR3 is TGTGCCAGCAGCAACCGAGGGGGAGCGGAGACCCAGTACTTC. It encodes CASSNRGGAETQYF.

This clone was counted ten times or more. The chain links TRBV13 to TRBJ2-7; 9 bases agree with TRBD1. Germline V lookup: CDR1 PRHDT, CDR2 FYEKMQ (reference sequence). The CDR3 consists of 16 residues. Trimming removed 0 bases from V and 2 bases from J; junction bases left unmatched: 5. In DNA form, the CDR3 reads TGTGCCAGCAGCTTAGGGGGGACAGGGTTGGCCTACGAGCAGTACTTC. This codes for CASSLGGTGLAYEQYF.

The table lists this clone with a few counts. V usage is TRBV4-2 and J usage is TRBJ1-1; D gene uncertain. The CDR3 contains 14 residues. V was pared by 4 bases and J by 0 bases, with 9 bases between. CDR1 and CDR2 from the germline V gene are LGHNA and YNFKEQ. The CDR3 sequence: CASSRATVNTEAFF. The CDR3 coding sequence is TGTGCCAGCAGCCGAGCTACAGTGAACACTGAAGCTTTCTTT.

The chain joins TRBV7-9 to TRBJ1-2; tentatively, D is TRBD1 (6 bases). The CDR3 length is 16 residues. Germline lookup yields CDR1 SEHNR and CDR2 FQNEAQ (reference sequence). The V gene lost 1 base and the J gene lost 3 bases, with 15 bases spanning the gap. Here the CDR3 DNA reads TGTGCCAGCAGCTTAGGTCTGGGGGCCAACTACTATGGCTACACCTTC. Protein sequence: CASSLGLGANYYGYTF. The full variable domain, with the rest looked up from reference TRBV7-9 and TRBJ1-2, is DTGVSQNPRHKITKRGQNVTFRCDPISEHNRLYWYRQTLGQGPEFLTYFQNEAQLEKSRLLSDRFSAERPKGSFSTLEIQRTEQGDSAMYLCASSLGLGANYYGYTFGSGTRLTVV.

The V call is TRBV19, the J call TRBJ1-4, with a tentative D call TRBD1 (6 bases). Per germline, CDR1 LNHDA and CDR2 SQIVND (reference sequence). Between the trimmed V and J ends, which lost 3 bases and 2 bases, there was a span of 10 bases. The CDR3 consists of 15 residues. CDR3 nucleotides: TGTGCCAGTAGTATGGGGACATTGACTAATGAAAAACTGTTTTTT. It codes for CASSMGTLTNEKLFF.

The CDR3 protein is CASSPLSDTEAFF. The CDR3 region has the DNA TGTGCCAGCAGCCCTCTTTCCGACACTGAAGCTTTCTTT. The chain uses TRBV9 and TRBJ1-1; D uncertain. V was trimmed by 4 bases and J by 3 bases, leaving 10 bases between them. CDR1 and CDR2 (germline): SGDLS, YYNGEE. The CDR3 spans 13 residues.

V usage is TRBV7-8 and J usage is TRBJ1-2; 11 bases align to TRBD1. CDR1 and CDR2 (germline): SGHVS, FQNEAQ. The junction had 5 bases not matched to a gene; V was cut back by 5 bases and J by 3 bases. The CDR3 contains 15 residues. The CDR3 here is CASSLGQGAHYGYTF. The CDR3, as DNA: TGTGCCAGCAGCCTCGGACAGGGGGCCCACTATGGCTACACCTTC. Combining the CDR3 with reference TRBV7-8 and TRBJ1-2 gives the whole variable domain GAGVSQSPRYKVAKRGQDVALRCDPISGHVSLFWYQQALGQGPEFLTYFQNEAQLDKSGLPSDRFFAERPEGSVSTLKIQRTQQEDSAVYLCASSLGQGAHYGYTFGSGTRLTVV.

The chain joins TRBV21-1 to TRBJ2-1; TRBD1 is the table's D call, not checked against the DNA. TRBV21-1 is deemed a pseudogene. The CDR3 runs 14 residues. The CDR3 loop reads CASSDRRGGLEQFF. The CDR3 bases are TGTGCCAGCAGTGACCGCAGAGGGGGCCTAGAGCAGTTCTTC.

CDR3 protein: CASSDLPGQGANEQYF. In DNA form, the CDR3 reads TGTGCCAGCAGTGATCTACCGGGACAGGGGGCCAACGAGCAGTACTTC. The V and J genes are TRBV6-1 and TRBJ2-7; 12 nucleotides line up with TRBD1. The CDR3 is made up of 16 amino acids. Germline-derived CDR1 and CDR2 are MNHNS and SASEGT. Germline trimming cut 3 bases from V and 5 bases from J; bases unmatched to any gene: 8.

This clone was seen many times. The chain is built from TRBV5-8 and TRBJ1-1; 8 positions match TRBD1. Germline V gene sequence: CDR1 SGHTS, CDR2 YDEGEE. The CDR3 contains 15 residues. Trimming took 5 bases from V and 0 from J; bases not matched to a gene: 6. CDR3 DNA sequence: TGTGCCAGCAGGGACAGGGCCAGGTTGAACACTGAAGCTTTCTTT. This gives the protein CASRDRARLNTEAFF.

Many counts were recorded for this clone. V usage is TRBV7-9 and J usage is TRBJ2-7; 7 nucleotides line up with TRBD2. Germline loops: CDR1 SEHNR, CDR2 FQNEAQ (reference sequence). The length of the CDR3 is 14 residues. The junction had 3 bases not matched to a gene; V was cut back by 1 base and J by 3 bases. CDR3 DNA: TGTGCCAGCAGCTTAGTAGGGACTAACTACGAGCAGTACTTC. Protein sequence: CASSLVGTNYEQYF.

The chain combines TRBV7-3 with TRBJ1-2; 8 nucleotides match TRBD1. Germline V gene data show CDR1 as SGHTA and CDR2 as FQGTGA. J lost 7 bases, V lost 3 bases, and 10 bases had no gene match. There are 15 residues in the CDR3. The CDR3, as DNA: TGTGCCAGCAGCTTCTCAGGACAGGGAGGGATTGGCTACACCTTC. Translation: CASSFSGQGGIGYTF.

V and J are TRBV13 and TRBJ2-1; 10 bases agree with TRBD2. V was pared by 5 bases and J by 7 bases, with 8 bases of the junction left unmatched. The germline V gene encodes CDR1 PRHDT and CDR2 FYEKMQ (reference sequence). The CDR3 is made up of 15 amino acids. Here the CDR3 reads CASSPSGGAKNEQFF. CDR3 DNA: TGTGCCAGCAGCCCAAGCGGGGGGGCTAAGAATGAGCAGTTCTTC.

The chain carries TRBV5-1 and TRBJ1-1; weak D call: TRBD1 (5 bases). Germline loops: CDR1 SGHRS, CDR2 YFSETQ. V was clipped by 0 bases and J by 9 bases, with 9 bases between them. This CDR3 is built from 12 residues. CDR3 nucleotide sequence: TGCGCCAGCAGCTTGGATCGGGGACAAGCTTTCTTT. As protein: CASSLDRGQAFF.

This clone ranks as large. The chain combines TRBV9 with TRBJ2-1; D is possibly TRBD1 (5 bases). This CDR3 is 15 amino acids long. Germline-derived CDR1 and CDR2 are SGDLS and YYNGEE. The V end was cut by 0 bases, the J end by 4 bases, with 11 bases between. CDR3 in DNA: TGTGCCAGCAGCGTAGCGTCGGACATTTACAATGAGCAGTTCTTC. Encoded protein: CASSVASDIYNEQFF.

V gene TRBV11-1 combines with J gene TRBJ1-6; 7 positions match TRBD1. Trimming at V came to 3 bases and at J to 7 bases, leaving 0 bases not matched to a gene. This CDR3 spans 13 amino acids. CDR1 SGHAT and CDR2 FQDESV come from the germline V gene (reference sequence). The CDR3 region has the DNA TGTGCCAGCAGCTTGACAGGGAATTCACCCCTCCACTTT. This gives the protein CASSLTGNSPLHF.

This chain joins TRBV6-1 and TRBJ2-2; D might be TRBD2 (6 bases). The V gene lost 0 bases and the J gene lost 6 bases, with 8 bases spanning the gap. Germline loops: CDR1 MNHNS, CDR2 SASEGT. The CDR3 is made up of 14 amino acids. The CDR3 DNA reads TGTGCCAGCAGTGAAGCGGGGGGTCCCGGGGAGCTGTTTTTT. Protein product: CASSEAGGPGELFF.

This clone was picked up a small number of times. V usage is TRBV30 and J usage is TRBJ1-1, with a possible D match to TRBD1 (6 bases). The germline V gene has CDR1 GTSNPN and CDR2 SVGIG (reference sequence). The CDR3 is made up of 13 amino acids. V was cut by 2 bases and J by 4 bases, with 11 bases left in between. The CDR3 here is CAWSTQGITEAFF. The CDR3, as DNA: TGTGCCTGGAGTACCCAGGGGATCACTGAAGCTTTCTTT.

This sequence joins TRBV4-2 and TRBJ1-2; TRBD1 is a possible D gene (5 bases). This CDR3 is built from 15 residues. CDR1 is LGHNA, CDR2 YNFKEQ, per germline. V lost 5 bases and J 7 bases, leaving 20 bases between the germline ends. For the CDR3, the DNA is TGTGCCAGCAGCGAGGCGCAGGGTGAGCGTGCTGGCTACACCTTC. Translated: CASSEAQGERAGYTF.